This TCR beta chain was obtained from a study of regulatory T cells in long-lasting Graves disease. Study-wide background: Patients met the persistent Graves' disease definition after over 5 years of antithyroid drugs with positive TSH receptor antibodies.

As to time point: persistent/refractory GD, antithyroid drugs over 5 years with positive TRAb. TCR sequences were obtained from RNA taken from PBMCs. By American Thyroid Association guidelines, Graves' disease was diagnosed in the cohort. As collected, the peripheral blood samples measured about 9.2 milliliters each and went into EDTA tubes. Notes on the study in general: Persistent disease was associated with favored TRBV28 usage and with favored use of TRBJ1-2 and TRBJ2-5.

Arm-PCR of CDR3 regions with iRepertoire HTBI primers generated TCR beta libraries. TCRdb reprocessed the multiplex PCR reads via MiXCR and lists one record per CDR3 protein. The sample includes 650,000 to 700,000 distinct CDR3 sequences, 30% of them seen just once. Germline CDR1 reads LGHDT; CDR2 reads YNNKEL (reference sequence). This CDR3 region has 15 residues. V shed 1 base and J 2 bases; nucleotides not matched to a gene: 4. In regard to this clonotype: Its antigen is unidentified.

The rearrangement links TRBV3-1 to TRBJ2-7; TRBD2 aligns across 8 bases. The receptor's source is a female donor with Graves disease. Sequenced material: peripheral blood mononuclear cells (PBMCs), taken when the disease was refractory, from a patient treated with antithyroid drugs. CDR3 residues: CASSQGGGRTYEQYF. The CDR3 DNA is TGTGCCAGCAGCCAAGGAGGCGGGAGGACCTACGAGCAGTACTTC.